This T cell receptor (beta chain) was documented in a study of control samples from healthy donors and cancer patients. Profiled with immunoSEQ multiplex PCR; TCRdb holds only in-frame clones, not every one. The table records 120,000 or so clones, around 87% of them present only once. Germline values: CDR1 LGHDT, CDR2 YNNKEL (reference sequence). The V end lost 0 bases, the J end lost 3 bases, and 9 bases lay between the germline ends. The CDR3 is 14 amino acids. Sequenced: blood. This chain uses TRBV3-1 (or the pseudogene TRBV3-2) with TRBJ2-7; D gene ambiguous. The TCR sequence derives from a man under 40 in good health. CDR3 sequence reads: CASSQEGVIYEQYF. The CDR3 coding sequence is TGTGCCAGCAGCCAAGAGGGCGTCATCTACGAGCAGTACTTC.